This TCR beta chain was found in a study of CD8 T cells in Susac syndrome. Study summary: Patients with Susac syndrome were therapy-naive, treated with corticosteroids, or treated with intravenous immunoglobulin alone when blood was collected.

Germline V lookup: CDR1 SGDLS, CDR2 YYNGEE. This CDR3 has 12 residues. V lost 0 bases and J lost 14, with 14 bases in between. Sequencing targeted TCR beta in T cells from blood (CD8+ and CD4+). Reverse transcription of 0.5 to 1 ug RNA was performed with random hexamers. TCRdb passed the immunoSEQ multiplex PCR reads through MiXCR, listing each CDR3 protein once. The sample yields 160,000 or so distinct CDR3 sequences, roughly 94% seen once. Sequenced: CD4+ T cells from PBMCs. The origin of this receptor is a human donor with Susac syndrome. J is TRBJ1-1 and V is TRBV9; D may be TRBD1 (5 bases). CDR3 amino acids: CASSVDRGAEFF. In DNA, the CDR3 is TGTGCCAGCAGCGTAGATCGCGGGGCGGAATTCTTT.